This TCR beta chain appears in the sequencing data of a study of lymphopenia after photon versus proton radiotherapy. Trimming took 8 bases from V and 3 from J, leaving 8 bases between them. The CDR3 consists of 11 residues. Germline assignment: CDR1 MDHEN and CDR2 SYDVKM. Produced via immunoSEQ multiplex PCR; TCRdb's table is partial and in-frame only. The sample carries approximately 150,000 clones, approximately 90% recorded once. This chain links TRBV28 with TRBJ2-7; no definite D call. The sequenced sample was peripheral blood, obtained from a patient treated with photon-based radiotherapy. This clonotype was sampled from a man aged 50 to 60 with gastric cancer. CDR3 amino acids: CASDGNYEQYF. The CDR3 nucleotides are TGTGCCAGCGACGGCAACTACGAGCAGTACTTC.